The clone carrying this T cell receptor (beta chain) was seen more than once but under ten times. This entry is derived from a study of T cells of healthy individuals. Germline-derived CDR1 and CDR2 are MNHEY and SVGAGI. J was trimmed by 4 bases and V by 3 bases; bases with no gene match: 8. The CDR3 spans 16 residues. Each CDR3 protein gets one entry after TCRdb re-called the 5' RACE reads with MiXCR. The sample has about 96,000 distinct CDR3 sequences; under 20% are singletons. The clonotype was recovered from a human donor in good health. The chain uses TRBV6-5 and TRBJ2-7, with 11 nucleotides matching TRBD2. CDR3 coding DNA: TGTGCCAGCAGTTATGGGCTAGCGGGGGGTGCGTACGAGCAGTACTTC. Translation: CASSYGLAGGAYEQYF.